This passage covers 24 T cell receptor beta chains from one sample sequenced in a study of OX40 agonist ivuxolimab in advanced cancers. Sequencing was performed with immunoSEQ multiplex PCR; in TCRdb, only in-frame clones are kept and a portion is missing. The repertoire holds tens of thousands of clones, with about 90% as singletons. The starting material was CD4+ or CD8+ T cells sorted from blood, obtained in a trial of the OX40 agonist ivuxolimab. The source is an adult with an advanced solid tumor such as melanoma, head and neck, liver or kidney cancer.

Of note for this clone: A read error may account for a junction end that differs from germline. J is TRBJ2-2 and V is TRBV7-7; a weak D match, TRBD2 (6 bases). The CDR3 is 15 residues long. The germline V gene has CDR1 SSHAT and CDR2 FNYEAQ (reference sequence). The DNA for the CDR3 is TGTGCTAGCAGCCCCCAGACGGGAGACACCGGGGAGCTGTTTTTT. The encoded protein is CASSPQTGDTGELFF. The whole variable domain, remainder taken from reference TRBV7-7 and TRBJ2-2, is GAGVSQSPRYKVTKRGQDVTLRCDPISSHATLYWYQQALGQGPEFLTYFNYEAQPDKSGLPSDRFSAERPEGSISTLTIQRTEQRDSAMYRCASSPQTGDTGELFFGEGSRLTVL.

This sequence joins TRBV6-5 and TRBJ2-7; D is unclear. CDR3 size: 14 residues. CDR1 MNHEY and CDR2 SVGAGI come from the germline V gene. Trimming stripped 4 bases from V and 6 bases from J, with 16 bases between. The CDR3 nucleotides are TGTGCCAGCAGTTGCCTGCTCCCCGGTTGCGAGCAGTACTTC. Translated, it gives CASSCLLPGCEQYF.

V and J are TRBV7-3 and TRBJ2-7, with TRBD2 matching over 14 bases. CDR3 length equals 17 residues. The V gene's germline CDR1 is SGHTA and CDR2 FQGTGA. Trimming at V came to 1 base and at J to 5 bases, leaving 7 bases not matched to a gene. CDR3 in DNA: TGTGCCAGCAGCTTAATTCGGACTAGCGGGAGGAGCAACGAGCAGTACTTC. It specifies CASSLIRTSGRSNEQYF.

The V and J genes are TRBV11-2 and TRBJ2-1; D tentatively reads TRBD1 or TRBD2 (5 bases each). The germline V and J ends were trimmed by 5 bases and 9 bases, with 20 bases remaining between them. In germline, CDR1 is SGHAT, CDR2 FQNNGV. CDR3 length equals 15 residues. The CDR3 DNA sequence: TGTGCCAGCAGCCCAAGGGGTGAGGGAGTGGGTGAGCAGTTCTTC. This codes for CASSPRGEGVGEQFF.

The table lists this clone with a few counts. The chain combines TRBV6-5 with TRBJ2-7; TRBD1 might be the D (6 bases). The CDR3 extends over 14 amino acids. V was trimmed by 7 bases and J by 2 bases, leaving 15 bases between them. The V gene's germline CDR1 is MNHEY and CDR2 SVGAGI. The chain's CDR3 is CASTMHAGAYEQYF. CDR3 DNA: TGTGCCAGCACCATGCATGCAGGGGCCTACGAGCAGTACTTC.

The chain employs TRBV5-1 and TRBJ2-5; TRBD2 agrees at 8 bases. Germline CDR1 and CDR2: SGHRS and YFSETQ. The V segment lost 4 bases and the J segment 7 bases; nucleotides outside the gene matches: 9. This CDR3 has 14 residues. The CDR3 sequence is CASSVLSGSVTQYF. DNA of the CDR3: TGCGCCAGCAGCGTCCTCAGCGGGAGCGTGACCCAGTACTTC.

This sequence joins TRBV11-2 and TRBJ2-7; possibly TRBD1 for D (5 bases). Germline V gene data show CDR1 as SGHAT and CDR2 as FQNNGV. V was pared by 1 base and J by 3 bases, with 7 bases between. The CDR3 sequence is 13 residues long. CDR3 DNA: TGTGCCAGCAGCTTAGGACAGAGCTACGAGCAGTACTTC. This encodes CASSLGQSYEQYF.

The V gene is TRBV18, the J gene TRBJ2-1; D not resolved. CDR3 size: 15 residues. The germline V and J ends were trimmed by 2 bases and 7 bases, with 15 bases remaining between them. From germline, CDR1 is KGHSH and CDR2 LQKENI. This CDR3 reads CASSPGPYSANEQFF. The CDR3 DNA follows: TGTGCCAGCTCACCAGGGCCCTACAGTGCAAATGAGCAGTTCTTC.

V and J are TRBV4-1 and TRBJ2-1, with 9 bases lining up with TRBD1. Germline loops: CDR1 MGHRA, CDR2 YSYEKL. V gave up 3 bases and J gave up 7 bases; unmatched junction bases: 10. The CDR3 extends over 16 amino acids. The CDR3 DNA is TGCGCCAGCAGCCAGTCCGGGACAGGGATCTTAAATGAGCAGTTCTTC. Its translation: CASSQSGTGILNEQFF.

This chain joins TRBV13 and TRBJ2-7; 7 bases map to TRBD1. Germline CDR1 and CDR2: PRHDT and FYEKMQ (reference sequence). The CDR3 totals 14 residues. After removal of 3 bases from V and 3 bases from J, the junction contained 5 bases not matched to a gene. CDR3 region: CASSFWGTVYEQYF. DNA of the CDR3: TGTGCCAGCAGCTTTTGGGGGACAGTCTACGAGCAGTACTTC. The entire variable domain, with the rest obtained from reference TRBV13 and TRBJ2-7, is as follows: AAGVIQSPRHLIKEKRETATLKCYPIPRHDTVYWYQQGPGQDPQFLISFYEKMQSDKGSIPDRFSAQQFSDYHSELNMSSLELGDSALYFCASSFWGTVYEQYFGPGTRLTVT.

The J gene is TRBJ2-7, the V gene TRBV5-4, with D perhaps matching TRBD2 (6 bases). The V gene's germline CDR1 is SGHNT and CDR2 YYREEE (reference sequence). V was pared by 2 bases and J by 5 bases, with 17 bases between. This CDR3 comprises 15 residues. This chain's CDR3 is CASSLGARSGDEQYF. The CDR3 bases are TGTGCCAGCAGCTTAGGAGCGCGTTCGGGAGACGAGCAGTACTTC. Looking up the rest from reference TRBV5-4 and TRBJ2-7 gives the full variable domain: ETGVTQSPTHLIKTRGQQVTLRCSSQSGHNTVSWYQQALGQGPQFIFQYYREEENGRGNFPPRFSGLQFPNYSSELNVNALELDDSALYLCASSLGARSGDEQYFGPGTRLTVT.

The chain is built from TRBV7-3 and TRBJ2-2, with unresolved D. The CDR3 length is 13 residues. CDR1 SGHTA and CDR2 FQGTGA come from the germline V gene. Trimming took off 4 bases at V and 3 bases at J, with 6 bases between the two ends. The CDR3 loop reads CASSSEDTGELFF. DNA for the CDR3: TGTGCCAGCAGCTCAGAGGACACCGGGGAGCTGTTTTTT.

The rearrangement links TRBV19 to TRBJ1-3; no reliable D call. With 8 bases removed from V and 0 bases from J, the gap between germline ends came to 17 bases. Germline CDR1 is LNHDA and CDR2 is SQIVND (reference sequence). This CDR3 is built from 16 residues. CDR3 nucleotides: TGTGCCAGTGGCAGGAATGACGGCATCTCTGGAAACACCATATATTTT. It yields the protein CASGRNDGISGNTIYF.

This rearrangement joins TRBV7-9 to TRBJ2-1; 7 nucleotides align to TRBD2. The J segment lost 7 bases and the V segment lost 3 bases, leaving 9 bases of the junction unmatched. CDR1 and CDR2 from the germline V gene are SEHNR and FQNEAQ (reference sequence). The CDR3 is 15 residues long. The CDR3 DNA reads as TGTGCCAGCAGCTTGCACGGGGGGTTGGGAAATGAGCAGTTCTTC. This translates into CASSLHGGLGNEQFF.

CDR3 sequence reads: CASTQQGARYNEQFF. The CDR3, as DNA: TGTGCCAGCACCCAACAGGGGGCAAGGTACAATGAGCAGTTCTTC. This chain joins TRBV28 and TRBJ2-1, with 9 bases lining up with TRBD1. The V gene end was trimmed by 7 bases and the J gene end by 4 bases; junction bases not matched to a gene: 8. Germline V gene lookup returns CDR1 MDHEN and CDR2 SYDVKM. The CDR3 has 15 residues.

This chain connects TRBV11-2 to TRBJ2-7, with D perhaps TRBD2 (6 bases). Germline values: CDR1 SGHAT, CDR2 FQNNGV. The CDR3 totals 14 residues. V lost 5 bases to trimming and J lost 2 bases, with 13 bases between them. CDR3 DNA sequence: TGTGCCAGCAGCCTAAGCGGGCGTACCTACGAGCAGTACTTC. Translated, it gives CASSLSGRTYEQYF.

The CDR3 region is CASSASSGAINEKLFF. The CDR3 DNA reads TGTGCCAGCAGTGCCTCCTCAGGGGCGATTAATGAAAAACTGTTTTTT. This sequence joins TRBV5-4 and TRBJ1-4, with a tentative D call TRBD1 (6 bases). Trimming shortened V by 5 bases and J by 4 bases, and 18 bases separated the two germline ends. Germline lookup yields CDR1 SGHNT and CDR2 YYREEE (reference sequence). This CDR3 region has 16 residues.

The chain combines TRBV19 with TRBJ1-5, with unresolved D. Trimming stripped 10 bases from V and 2 bases from J, with 9 bases between. Germline assignment: CDR1 LNHDA and CDR2 SQIVND (reference sequence). This CDR3 has 12 residues. CDR3: CATAEGNQPQHF. CDR3 bases: TGTGCCACAGCAGAAGGCAATCAGCCCCAGCATTTT.

This clone was recorded once. The chain combines TRBV28 with TRBJ2-3; D is possibly TRBD2 (6 bases). The V end lost 8 bases, the J end lost 2 bases, and 17 bases lay between the germline ends. The CDR3 sequence is 15 residues long. CDR1 is MDHEN and CDR2 is SYDVKM in the germline V gene. The CDR3 protein is CASGGASADTDTQYF. Written as DNA, the CDR3 is TGTGCCAGCGGCGGCGCTAGCGCCGACACAGATACGCAGTATTTT.

The chain links TRBV5-1 to TRBJ2-5, with a tentative D call TRBD2 (5 bases). This CDR3 spans 15 amino acids. The germline V gene encodes CDR1 SGHRS and CDR2 YFSETQ. V lost 4 bases and J lost 11, with 24 bases in between. The CDR3 spells CASSPTTAEAVGQYF. DNA of the CDR3: TGCGCCAGCAGCCCGACTACTGCGGAGGCTGTAGGGCAGTACTTC. The full variable domain, its missing parts supplied by reference TRBV5-1 and TRBJ2-5, is KAGVTQTPRYLIKTRGQQVTLSCSPISGHRSVSWYQQTPGQGLQFLFEYFSETQRNKGNFPGRFSGRQFSNSRSEMNVSTLELGDSALYLCASSPTTAEAVGQYFGPGTRLLVL.

This CDR3 is CASSPRGTSEVDEQFF. DNA for the CDR3: TGCGCCAGCAGCCCAAGAGGGACTAGCGAGGTGGACGAGCAGTTCTTC. The V and J genes are TRBV10-1 and TRBJ2-1, with 10 bases identical to TRBD2. CDR3 length: 16 amino acids. Per germline, CDR1 WNHNN and CDR2 SYGVQD (reference sequence). J was trimmed by 10 bases and V by 6 bases; bases with no gene match: 15.

J is TRBJ2-7 and V is TRBV5-1; 15 bases match TRBD2. The V segment lost 4 bases and the J segment 2 bases; nucleotides outside the gene matches: 4. The CDR3 has 16 amino acids. Germline CDR1 SGHRS, CDR2 YFSETQ. CDR3 sequence (DNA): TGCGCCAGCAGCGGGACTAGCGGGAGGACCCCCTACGAGCAGTACTTC. Translated: CASSGTSGRTPYEQYF.

This chain uses TRBV14 with TRBJ2-5; D might be TRBD1 or TRBD2, each matching 5 bases. The DNA end is a closer match to TRBJ2-7, so the J assignment may be wrong. From germline, CDR1 is SGHDN and CDR2 FVKESK. The CDR3 runs 13 residues. CDR3 residues: CASSPDLGDEQYF. CDR3 in DNA: TGTGCCAGCAGCCCTGACCTGGGGGACGAGCAGTACTTC.

Points on this clone: A junction end diverges from the germline sequence, so it may reflect a read error. This chain uses TRBV19 with TRBJ1-2, with 8 positions matching TRBD1. Germline V gene lookup returns CDR1 LNHDA and CDR2 SQIVND (reference sequence). The CDR3 sequence is 12 residues long. CDR3 loop: CASRTRQGRKVF. The CDR3 nucleotides are TGTGCCAGTAGAACCCGACAGGGGCGAAAAGTCTTC.